These 30 T cell receptor beta chains share one sample of origin, sequenced in a study of metastatic and nonmetastatic thyroid tumors. No patient had received any treatment before thyroid surgery. TCRdb re-clonotyped the PCR reads via MiXCR. Of tens of thousands of clones listed, more than 25% are singletons. Sequencing was carried out using blood. All receptors derive from a female donor with papillary thyroid cancer or a benign thyroid nodule (not recorded which). Some clones in this sample may be carry-over from other donors' samples.

This chain connects TRBV11-1 to TRBJ2-1; 7 nucleotides line up with TRBD1. Germline values: CDR1 SGHAT, CDR2 FQDESV (reference sequence). The J segment lost 8 bases and the V segment lost 5 bases, leaving 12 bases of the junction unmatched. This CDR3 region has 15 residues. The CDR3 DNA follows: TGTGCCAGCAGCGCAGGGACAGTTTGGGAATATGAGCAGTTCTTC. Amino acids: CASSAGTVWEYEQFF.

This clone was seen a few times. The chain recombines TRBV27 with TRBJ1-6; TRBD1 is a possible D gene (6 bases). V was clipped by 5 bases and J by 0 bases, with 14 bases between them. There are 17 residues in the CDR3. Per the germline V gene, CDR1 is MNHEY and CDR2 is SMNVEV (reference sequence). In DNA form, the CDR3 reads TGTGCCAGCAGTATAAAACAGGGCGGCTCCTATAATTCACCCCTCCACTTT. Its translation: CASSIKQGGSYNSPLHF.

This clone occurred many times. V and J are TRBV19 and TRBJ1-1; weak D call: TRBD1 (5 bases). There are 14 residues in the CDR3. Per the germline V gene, CDR1 is LNHDA and CDR2 is SQIVND (reference sequence). V lost 3 bases to trimming and J lost 6 bases, with 14 bases between them. The CDR3 sequence is CASSMTVGDAEAFF. CDR3 nucleotides: TGTGCCAGTAGTATGACAGTTGGTGACGCTGAAGCTTTCTTT.

The chain carries TRBV6-1 and TRBJ2-6, with D hard to call. V gave up 8 bases and J gave up 3 bases, with 14 bases separating them. Germline V lookup: CDR1 MNHNS, CDR2 SASEGT. This CDR3 has 15 residues. CDR3 nucleotides: TGTGCCAGCCACCTAAGAGCTGGTGGGGCCAACGTCCTGACTTTC. Encoded protein: CASHLRAGGANVLTF.

The V gene is TRBV12-5, the J gene TRBJ2-7; TRBD2 is a possible D gene (6 bases). The CDR3 is 14 amino acids. CDR1 and CDR2 from the germline V gene are LGHNT and FRNRAP. The V end was cut by 10 bases, the J end by 3 bases, with 19 bases between. As DNA, the CDR3 is TGTGCTATTGTTTCGGAGGGATCGGTCTACGAGCAGTACTTC. This codes for CAIVSEGSVYEQYF.

To note about this clone: At one of its ends the junction is not consistent with the germline gene, which may arise from a read error. The rearrangement uses TRBV12-3 or TRBV12-4 and TRBJ1-2; a weak D match, TRBD1 (6 bases). The CDR3 extends over 13 amino acids. CDR3 amino acids: CASSFTGQLVMAF. The CDR3 coding sequence is TGTGCCAGCAGCTTCACAGGACAGTTGGTTATGGCCTTC.

The chain recombines TRBV2 with TRBJ2-2; 12 bases align to TRBD1. CDR1 and CDR2 from the germline V gene are SNHLY and FYNNEI. J lost 3 bases, V lost 1 base, and 12 bases had no gene match. The CDR3 is made up of 20 amino acids. The CDR3 sequence: CASSEERRDRGRWDTGELFF. DNA for the CDR3: TGTGCCAGCAGTGAAGAACGACGGGACAGGGGGCGCTGGGACACCGGGGAGCTGTTTTTT.

CDR3 DNA: TGTGCCAGCATTTCAGGGGGGGCAAACTCTGGAAACACCATATATTTT. The encoded protein is CASISGGANSGNTIYF. The chain uses TRBV19 and TRBJ1-3, with 7 bases matching TRBD1. Germline V CDR1 and CDR2: LNHDA, SQIVND (reference sequence). Trimming at V came to 9 bases and at J to 0 bases, leaving 11 bases not matched to a gene. This CDR3 region has 16 residues.

This clone has a count of ten or more. J is TRBJ1-1 and V is TRBV4-3; D is possibly TRBD1 (6 bases). The germline V gene encodes CDR1 LGHNA and CDR2 YSLEER. V lost 0 bases and J 7 bases, leaving 15 bases between the germline ends. This CDR3 comprises 15 residues. Here the CDR3 DNA reads TGCGCCAGCAGCCAAGACTTGTCACAGGGTAATGAAGCTTTCTTT. Its protein is CASSQDLSQGNEAFF.

This clone has a single count. The chain recombines TRBV3-1 with TRBJ2-1, with unresolved D. The CDR3 contains 12 residues. Between the trimmed V and J ends, which lost 1 base and 10 bases, there was a span of 8 bases. Germline V gives CDR1 LGHDT, CDR2 YNNKEL (reference sequence). This CDR3 reads CASSQVGREQFF. For the CDR3, the DNA is TGTGCCAGCAGCCAAGTGGGCAGAGAGCAGTTCTTC.

This clone came up a few times. The chain combines TRBV2 with TRBJ2-7; D not certain. The CDR3 is made up of 12 amino acids. Germline V gene lookup returns CDR1 SNHLY and CDR2 FYNNEI. V gave up 7 bases and J gave up 7 bases, with 14 bases separating them. The CDR3 DNA reads TGTGCCAGCACTGATATCGGCTATGAGCAGTACTTC. Translation gives CASTDIGYEQYF.

For this clone: This sequence may be a read error, since a much larger clone differs from it by one base. The CDR3 is CASSITEDAGYTF. The CDR3 region has the DNA TGTGCCAGCAGTATTACAGAGGACGCTGGCTACACCTTC. V is TRBV6-1 and J is TRBJ1-2; D uncertain. CDR1 and CDR2 from the germline V gene are MNHNS and SASEGT. Trimming stripped 5 bases from V and 7 bases from J, with 14 bases between. The CDR3 is 13 amino acids.

The table lists this clone with a count of one. V usage is TRBV7-9 and J usage is TRBJ2-7, with D unclear. Germline V lookup: CDR1 SEHNR, CDR2 FQNEAQ (reference sequence). This CDR3 region has 15 residues. The V end lost 5 bases, the J end lost 6 bases, and 20 bases lay between the germline ends. CDR3 sequence (DNA): TGTGCCAGCAGCCCGCCGGAAGGTCGTCCGGTCGAGCAGTACTTC. It yields the protein CASSPPEGRPVEQYF.

The chain couples TRBV24-1 to TRBJ2-1, with D tentatively TRBD1 or TRBD2 (5 bases each). The CDR3 totals 15 residues. CDR1 and CDR2 from the germline V gene are KGHDR and SFDVKD. Between the trimmed V and J ends, which lost 12 bases and 5 bases, there was a span of 22 bases. The CDR3 DNA sequence: TGTGCCCTTAGTCCATCCGGGACGGTAGACAATGAGCAGTTCTTC. Protein product: CALSPSGTVDNEQFF.

The chain has TRBV19 and TRBJ2-1; D remains ambiguous. Germline CDR1 and CDR2: LNHDA and SQIVND (reference sequence). The CDR3 has 15 residues. Trimming removed 5 bases from V and 0 bases from J, with 11 bases in between. In nucleotides, the CDR3 is TGTGCCAGTAGTCCAGGAACGAGCTCCTACAATGAGCAGTTCTTC. Translation: CASSPGTSSYNEQFF.

This clone was detected only a few times. CDR3 in amino acids: CASSLSGFGETQYF. DNA for the CDR3: TGTGCCAGCAGTTTATCGGGGTTTGGGGAGACCCAGTACTTC. The chain is built from TRBV27 and TRBJ2-5, with unresolved D. The ends were cut back, 0 bases at V and 5 bases at J, with 10 bases in the middle. CDR3 length: 14 amino acids. CDR1 MNHEY and CDR2 SMNVEV come from the germline V gene (reference sequence).

This clone turned up a few times. This rearrangement joins TRBV6-6 to TRBJ1-3; unclear D gene. The CDR3 is 15 residues long. V was trimmed by 0 bases and J by 5 bases, leaving 11 bases between them. Germline V gene sequence: CDR1 MNHNY, CDR2 SVGAGI (reference sequence). The CDR3 loop is CASSYSRGSRNTIYF. CDR3 DNA: TGTGCCAGCAGTTACTCACGGGGATCTAGAAACACCATATATTTT.

The genes are TRBV25-1 and TRBJ1-6; 8 bases are a match to TRBD1. Germline trimming cut 7 bases from V and 14 bases from J; bases unmatched to any gene: 4. CDR3 length: 11 residues. Germline V gene lookup returns CDR1 MGHDK and CDR2 SYGVNS. In DNA, the CDR3 is TGTGCCAGCACGACAGGGGACACCCTCCACTTT. Translation gives CASTTGDTLHF.

Relative to its sample, this clone is medium-sized. The J gene is TRBJ2-5, the V gene TRBV7-9; D not resolved. The CDR3 consists of 12 residues. Germline CDR1 SEHNR, CDR2 FQNEAQ (reference sequence). The germline V and J ends were trimmed by 4 bases and 0 bases, with 3 bases remaining between them. The CDR3 loop is CASSSDQETQYF. DNA for the CDR3: TGTGCCAGCAGCTCCGACCAAGAGACCCAGTACTTC. Combining the CDR3 with reference TRBV7-9 and TRBJ2-5 gives the whole variable domain DTGVSQNPRHKITKRGQNVTFRCDPISEHNRLYWYRQTLGQGPEFLTYFQNEAQLEKSRLLSDRFSAERPKGSFSTLEIQRTEQGDSAMYLCASSSDQETQYFGPGTRLLVL.

This chain uses TRBV6-1 with TRBJ2-7; no clear D. Looked up from germline, CDR1 is MNHNS and CDR2 is SASEGT. The CDR3 has 12 amino acids. Here the CDR3 DNA reads TGTGCCAGCAGGGGTGAGTTCTACGAGCAGTTGGTC. It is translated as CASRGEFYEQLV.

V and J are TRBV12-3 or TRBV12-4 and TRBJ1-2; 9 positions match TRBD1. Trimming took 6 bases from V and 8 from J; bases not matched to a gene: 7. The length of the CDR3 is 13 residues. CDR3 DNA sequence: TGTGCCAGCAGCCCTGACAGGGGGAGAGGCTACACCTTC. As protein: CASSPDRGRGYTF.

This clone came up many times. The chain recombines TRBV5-1 with TRBJ1-1; unclear D gene. The germline V gene has CDR1 SGHRS and CDR2 YFSETQ. The V gene lost 0 bases and the J gene lost 3 bases, with 9 bases spanning the gap. There are 14 residues in the CDR3. This chain's CDR3 is CASSLGQTYTEAFF. As DNA, the CDR3 is TGCGCCAGCAGCTTGGGGCAGACTTACACTGAAGCTTTCTTT. Variable domain in full (rest from reference TRBV5-1 and TRBJ1-1): KAGVTQTPRYLIKTRGQQVTLSCSPISGHRSVSWYQQTPGQGLQFLFEYFSETQRNKGNFPGRFSGRQFSNSRSEMNVSTLELGDSALYLCASSLGQTYTEAFFGQGTRLTVV.

The gene calls are TRBV11-2 and TRBJ2-5; D unresolved. The CDR3 sequence is 13 residues long. Germline CDR1 and CDR2: SGHAT and FQNNGV. Trimming removed 8 bases at V and 2 bases at J, with 12 bases between. Here the CDR3 DNA reads TGTGCCAGCCGCCGCGGCACGCAAGAGACCCAGTACTTC. Translating gives CASRRGTQETQYF.

This clone has only a few counts. This chain connects TRBV6-2 or TRBV6-3 to TRBJ2-1, with 9 bases aligning to TRBD1. This CDR3 has 17 residues. V was clipped by 5 bases and J by 7 bases; unmatched bases: 15. In germline, CDR1 is MNHEY, CDR2 SVGEGT. CDR3 nucleotides: TGTGCCAGCAGTGACCCGAGGGGACAGGGTTTTTTAAATGAGCAGTTCTTC. Translation gives CASSDPRGQGFLNEQFF.

This clone is medium-sized (0.01 to 0.1%) by share. The J gene is TRBJ2-5, the V gene TRBV6-1; D is unclear. CDR3 length: 13 residues. CDR1 is MNHNS, CDR2 SASEGT, per germline. V gave up 7 bases and J gave up 4 bases, with 13 bases separating them. In nucleotides, the CDR3 is TGTGCCAGCACCCATCAGTCGGGAGAGACCCAGTACTTC. It codes for CASTHQSGETQYF.

In its sample, this clone was seen a few times. V usage is TRBV7-3 and J usage is TRBJ2-7; 9 nucleotides line up with TRBD1. V trimming: 3 bases; J trimming: 5 bases; junction bases outside the gene matches: 5. The CDR3 covers 14 residues. Germline CDR1 SGHTA, CDR2 FQGTGA. The DNA for the CDR3 is TGTGCCAGCAGCTTGGGGGGACAGGGCCACGAGCAGTACTTC. Protein: CASSLGGQGHEQYF.

This CDR3 reads CASMAGLSNQPQHF. Written as DNA, the CDR3 is TGTGCCAGCATGGCAGGGTTAAGCAATCAGCCCCAGCATTTT. V gene TRBV6-1 combines with J gene TRBJ1-5; a possible D gene is TRBD1 (5 bases). The CDR3 length is 14 residues. V lost 7 bases to trimming and J lost 1 base, with 11 bases between them. CDR1 and CDR2 (germline): MNHNS, SASEGT.

This clone was recorded a few times. V and J are TRBV12-3 or TRBV12-4 and TRBJ1-2; D unclear. Trimming took 2 bases from V and 4 from J, leaving 14 bases between them. CDR3 size: 15 residues. The CDR3 sequence is CASSLNSALRYGYTF. The CDR3 nucleotides are TGTGCCAGCAGTTTAAATTCCGCGTTACGCTATGGCTACACCTTC.

The V and J genes are TRBV19 and TRBJ1-2; no definite D call. Germline V gene data show CDR1 as LNHDA and CDR2 as SQIVND (reference sequence). V was clipped by 7 bases and J by 3 bases, with 18 bases between them. This CDR3 spans 15 amino acids. This chain's CDR3 is CASNLRREDYYGYTF. The CDR3 nucleotides read TGTGCCAGTAACTTAAGGCGGGAGGACTACTATGGCTACACCTTC.

The chain uses TRBV30 and TRBJ1-3; 7 bases are shared with TRBD1. This CDR3 spans 14 amino acids. The germline CDR1 and CDR2 sequences are GTSNPN and SVGIG (reference sequence). The J segment lost 3 bases and the V segment lost 3 bases, leaving 5 bases of the junction unmatched. CDR3 amino acids: CAWRTGSFGNTIYF. The CDR3 DNA is TGTGCCTGGAGGACAGGGTCATTTGGAAACACCATATATTTT.